Each of the 30 T cell receptor beta chains below was sequenced from the same sample in a study of T cell responses to AZD1222 COVID-19 vaccine. Clones were sequenced by immunoSEQ multiplex PCR, and TCRdb holds only the in-frame ones, with some missing. The table has fewer than 150,000 clones, 89% seen once; the top ten hold 8% to 10%. Sequenced here: peripheral blood, sampled 28 days after the second AZD1222 dose. The receptors shown here come from an adult who received the AZD1222 COVID-19 vaccine.

CDR3 bases: TGTGCCAGCAGCGTGGGGACCCCCCGCACAGATACGCAGTATTTT. The encoded protein is CASSVGTPRTDTQYF. The chain links TRBV9 to TRBJ2-3, with D perhaps assigned TRBD1 or TRBD2 (5 bases each). The ends were cut back, 2 bases at V and 1 base at J, with 11 bases in the middle. This CDR3 has 15 amino acids. From germline, CDR1 is SGDLS and CDR2 YYNGEE.

The chain couples TRBV9 to TRBJ2-3; 8 nucleotides line up with TRBD1. This CDR3 has 14 residues. Germline V gene data show CDR1 as SGDLS and CDR2 as YYNGEE. Losses at the gene ends were 4 bases for V and 5 bases for J; bases not matched to a gene: 6. The CDR3 spells CASSHGQGKDTQYF. Here the CDR3 DNA reads TGTGCCAGCAGCCACGGACAGGGAAAAGATACGCAGTATTTT.

The chain uses TRBV6-1 and TRBJ2-5, with 7 bases aligning to TRBD2. Trimming cost V 2 bases and J 4 bases; bases outside gene matches: 13. This CDR3 is built from 17 residues. In germline, CDR1 is MNHNS, CDR2 SASEGT. CDR3 DNA: TGTGCCAGCAGTGAATTTAAGCGGGGCCACAGAGGAGAGACCCAGTACTTC. The encoded protein is CASSEFKRGHRGETQYF.

The V and J genes are TRBV5-1 and TRBJ2-3, with D tentatively TRBD2 (5 bases). The length of the CDR3 is 14 residues. Trimming removed 0 bases at V and 4 bases at J, with 9 bases between. The germline CDR1 and CDR2 sequences are SGHRS and YFSETQ. The CDR3 spells CASSLGRVPDTQYF. The CDR3 coding sequence is TGCGCCAGCAGCTTGGGGCGGGTCCCAGATACGCAGTATTTT.

This clone was observed a single time. The chain combines TRBV12-3 or TRBV12-4 with TRBJ1-2; D is unresolved. The CDR3 is made up of 13 amino acids. Trimming left V 0 bases short and J 3 bases short, with 5 bases between. CDR3: CASSLAGHYGYTF. The CDR3, as DNA: TGTGCCAGCAGTTTAGCAGGGCACTATGGCTACACCTTC.

This rearrangement joins TRBV3-1 (or the pseudogene TRBV3-2) to TRBJ1-2; perhaps TRBD1 as D (5 bases). The CDR3 runs to 16 residues. Trimming took 4 bases from V and 6 from J, leaving 21 bases between them. Germline CDR1 is LGHDT and CDR2 is YNNKEL (reference sequence). Here the CDR3 reads CASSPPNGRVINGYTF. CDR3 nucleotides: TGTGCCAGCAGCCCTCCCAACGGCAGGGTTATTAATGGCTACACCTTC.

This chain links TRBV27 with TRBJ1-2; maybe TRBD1 (6 bases). The germline gives CDR1 MNHEY, CDR2 SMNVEV (reference sequence). This CDR3 has 15 residues. With 6 bases removed from V and 3 bases from J, the gap between germline ends came to 17 bases. The CDR3 sequence: CASRPQGLPDYGYTF. DNA for the CDR3: TGTGCCAGCAGACCACAGGGATTGCCTGACTATGGCTACACCTTC.

The rearrangement uses TRBV6-1 and TRBJ2-3; weak D call: TRBD1 (5 bases). Germline CDR1 MNHNS, CDR2 SASEGT. The V end lost 2 bases, the J end lost 1 base, and 10 bases lay between the germline ends. This CDR3 has 15 amino acids. The CDR3 nucleotides are TGTGCCAGCAGTGAAAGGGGAAGTGGCACAGATACGCAGTATTTT. This translates into CASSERGSGTDTQYF.

The chain uses TRBV6-4 and TRBJ2-7; 7 bases are a match to TRBD1. The CDR3 has 13 amino acids. Trimming cost V 3 bases and J 6 bases; bases outside gene matches: 5. CDR1 and CDR2 (germline): MRHNA, SNTAGT. This chain's CDR3 is CASSEAQGSEQYF. For the CDR3, the DNA is TGTGCCAGCAGTGAGGCACAGGGGAGCGAGCAGTACTTC.

The chain couples TRBV6-5 to TRBJ2-4; the D gene is possibly TRBD1 (6 bases). The CDR3 contains 14 residues. Germline CDR1 is MNHEY and CDR2 is SVGAGI. The germline V and J ends were trimmed by 6 bases and 4 bases, with 13 bases remaining between them. CDR3 in DNA: TGTGCCAGCAGGGATACCGGACAGAAAAACATTCAGTACTTC. Its protein is CASRDTGQKNIQYF.

This rearrangement joins TRBV19 to TRBJ1-6, with a tentative D call TRBD1 (5 bases). Trimming removed 7 bases from V and 5 bases from J, with 21 bases in between. The length of the CDR3 is 17 residues. Germline V gives CDR1 LNHDA, CDR2 SQIVND (reference sequence). CDR3 residues: CASKEGLFVNHNSPLHF. For the CDR3, the DNA is TGTGCCAGTAAGGAGGGGTTGTTCGTTAATCATAATTCACCCCTCCACTTT.

CDR3 region: CASSEDELNEKLFF. Written as DNA, the CDR3 is TGTGCCAGCAGTGAAGACGAGCTGAATGAAAAACTGTTTTTT. The chain recombines TRBV25-1 with TRBJ1-4, with D unresolved. Germline V CDR1 and CDR2: MGHDK, SYGVNS. CDR3 length equals 14 residues. V lost 2 bases to trimming and J lost 5 bases, with 9 bases between them.

The sample holds one count of this clone. The genes are TRBV25-1 and TRBJ2-1; 11 nucleotides line up with TRBD2. Germline V CDR1 and CDR2: MGHDK, SYGVNS. V gave up 9 bases and J gave up 9 bases; unmatched junction bases: 4. The CDR3 covers 12 residues. The CDR3 region has the DNA TGTGCCAGTAGCGGGAGGGTTATTGAGCAGTTCTTC. This gives the protein CASSGRVIEQFF. Variable domain in full (rest from reference TRBV25-1 and TRBJ2-1): EADIYQTPRYLVIGTGKKITLECSQTMGHDKMYWYQQDPGMELHLIHYSYGVNSTEKGDLSSESTVSRIRTEHFPLTLESARPSHTSQYLCASSGRVIEQFFGPGTRLTVL.

V gene TRBV6-5 combines with J gene TRBJ1-1, with TRBD1 matching over 9 bases. V lost 7 bases, J lost 5 bases, and 5 bases stayed unmatched. The CDR3 extends over 13 amino acids. The V gene's germline CDR1 is MNHEY and CDR2 SVGAGI. The CDR3 sequence is CASKRTGETEAFF. The DNA for the CDR3 is TGTGCCAGCAAAAGGACAGGGGAAACTGAAGCTTTCTTT.

As for this clone: Other DNA sequences in this specimen translate into the identical CDR3. The chain combines TRBV12-3 or TRBV12-4 with TRBJ2-3; D gene unclear. The CDR3 sequence is 12 residues long. V was pared by 3 bases and J by 3 bases, with 4 bases between. CDR3 DNA: TGTGCCAGCAGTTTCGCAACAGATACGCAGTATTTT. Residues: CASSFATDTQYF.

V and J are TRBV14 and TRBJ2-5; no firm D call. This CDR3 is 13 amino acids long. V lost 4 bases to trimming and J lost 5 bases, with 11 bases between them. Germline CDR1 SGHDN, CDR2 FVKESK. The DNA for the CDR3 is TGTGCCAGCAGCCCCGCTCTCCGGGAGACCCAGTACTTC. Translating gives CASSPALRETQYF.

The chain employs TRBV7-9 and TRBJ2-2; 9 bases fit TRBD1. J gave up 4 bases and V 5 bases, and 14 bases lay outside the gene matches. The CDR3 contains 18 residues. Germline V gene lookup returns CDR1 SEHNR and CDR2 FQNEAQ (reference sequence). CDR3 in DNA: TGTGCCAGCAGCCGATACAGGGGGCTATTAAGGCCCACCGGGGAGCTGTTTTTT. It yields the protein CASSRYRGLLRPTGELFF.

The J gene is TRBJ1-1, the V gene TRBV14; D might be TRBD1 (5 bases). Germline CDR1 and CDR2: SGHDN and FVKESK. The CDR3 has 13 amino acids. V lost 4 bases and J 2 bases, leaving 8 bases between the germline ends. The CDR3 spells CASSPTGNTEAFF. For the CDR3, the DNA is TGTGCCAGCAGCCCCACAGGTAACACTGAAGCTTTCTTT.

The chain carries TRBV5-1 and TRBJ1-1, with D maybe TRBD1 (6 bases). This CDR3 contains 15 residues. CDR1 is SGHRS and CDR2 is YFSETQ in the germline V gene. V was shortened by 4 bases and J by 5 bases, with 18 bases between the two germline ends. Here the CDR3 reads CASSDQGHRGTEAFF. The CDR3 nucleotides read TGCGCCAGCAGCGATCAGGGACACCGAGGGACTGAAGCTTTCTTT.

In DNA form, the CDR3 reads TGTGCCAGCAGCTTGGGGCAGGGAGGGAACTATGGCTACACCTTC. Residues: CASSLGQGGNYGYTF. The rearrangement uses TRBV5-4 and TRBJ1-2; the D gene is possibly TRBD1 (5 bases). The CDR3 spans 15 residues. Trimming pared 0 bases from V and 2 bases from J, leaving 11 bases between. Looked up from germline, CDR1 is SGHNT and CDR2 is YYREEE (reference sequence). Together with reference TRBV5-4 and TRBJ1-2, the CDR3 gives the full variable domain: ETGVTQSPTHLIKTRGQQVTLRCSSQSGHNTVSWYQQALGQGPQFIFQYYREEENGRGNFPPRFSGLQFPNYSSELNVNALELDDSALYLCASSLGQGGNYGYTFGSGTRLTVV.

This sequence joins TRBV6-5 and TRBJ2-3; D is unclear. CDR1 is MNHEY and CDR2 is SVGAGI in the germline V gene. The CDR3 consists of 14 residues. Trimming took 8 bases from V and 6 from J, leaving 18 bases between them. CDR3 in amino acids: CASWSVPPRDTQYF. The CDR3 coding sequence is TGTGCCAGCTGGTCCGTACCTCCCCGGGATACGCAGTATTTT.

The chain recombines TRBV5-1 with TRBJ1-4; D gene ambiguous. The CDR3 length is 14 residues. V was clipped by 2 bases and J by 6 bases, with 11 bases between them. Germline values: CDR1 SGHRS, CDR2 YFSETQ. CDR3 DNA: TGCGCCAGCAGCTTAGCGGGGATGGATGAAAAACTGTTTTTT. It is translated as CASSLAGMDEKLFF.

The chain couples TRBV5-1 to TRBJ1-4, with TRBD1 as a possible D gene (5 bases). CDR3 size: 15 residues. Germline assignment: CDR1 SGHRS and CDR2 YFSETQ. Trimming took 0 bases from V and 2 from J, leaving 8 bases between them. CDR3 coding DNA: TGCGCCAGCAGCTTGGCAGGGATCACTAATGAAAAACTGTTTTTT. This sequence encodes CASSLAGITNEKLFF.

The chain carries TRBV7-8 and TRBJ1-2; 10 bases match TRBD1. The CDR3 is made up of 17 amino acids. Germline CDR1 is SGHVS and CDR2 is FQNEAQ. Germline trimming cut 5 bases from V and 0 bases from J; bases unmatched to any gene: 9. This CDR3 is CASSITRTGGTNYGYTF. The CDR3 bases are TGTGCCAGCAGCATAACCCGGACAGGGGGTACTAACTATGGCTACACCTTC.

J is TRBJ1-1 and V is TRBV3-1 (or the pseudogene TRBV3-2), with D possibly being TRBD1 (6 bases). Germline V gene sequence: CDR1 LGHDT, CDR2 YNNKEL (reference sequence). This CDR3 is 13 amino acids long. V was clipped by 5 bases and J by 6 bases, with 13 bases between them. CDR3 region: CASSSGTPPEAFF. Here the CDR3 DNA reads TGTGCCAGCAGCTCCGGGACACCTCCTGAAGCTTTCTTT.

The V gene is TRBV5-1, the J gene TRBJ1-3; D is ambiguous. Germline lookup yields CDR1 SGHRS and CDR2 YFSETQ. Trimming removed 3 bases from V and 2 bases from J, with 9 bases in between. This CDR3 region has 14 residues. For the CDR3, the DNA is TGCGCCAGCAGCTCGGGGAGCGCTGGAAACACCATATATTTT. Residues: CASSSGSAGNTIYF.

The chain joins TRBV4-1 to TRBJ1-2; D is possibly TRBD1 (6 bases). Germline V lookup: CDR1 MGHRA, CDR2 YSYEKL. This CDR3 contains 17 residues. Trimming cost V 2 bases and J 4 bases, with 20 bases left between them. CDR3 DNA: TGCGCCAGCAGCCAAAAAAACCCCCGGGACATCGGCTATGGCTACACCTTC. Encoded protein: CASSQKNPRDIGYGYTF.

The chain employs TRBV5-6 and TRBJ2-6; D ambiguous. Germline CDR1 SGHDT, CDR2 YYEEEE. The germline V and J ends were trimmed by 0 bases and 2 bases, with 12 bases remaining between them. This CDR3 spans 17 amino acids. CDR3 DNA: TGTGCCAGCAGCTTGGTAGTCAGAGGCGCTGGGGCCAACGTCCTGACTTTC. Translation: CASSLVVRGAGANVLTF.

The chain combines TRBV10-3 with TRBJ2-5; the match to TRBD2 covers 8 bases. From germline, CDR1 is ENHRY and CDR2 SYGVKD. This CDR3 is 16 amino acids long. J was trimmed by 5 bases and V by 2 bases; bases with no gene match: 10. This CDR3 reads CAISEVQGAGVETQYF. The CDR3 nucleotides are TGTGCCATCAGTGAGGTTCAAGGAGCGGGAGTTGAGACCCAGTACTTC.

The gene calls are TRBV12-5 and TRBJ1-1; the match to TRBD1 covers 8 bases. CDR3 size: 12 residues. Germline values: CDR1 LGHNT, CDR2 FRNRAP. The J segment lost 7 bases and the V segment lost 10 bases, leaving 8 bases of the junction unmatched. DNA of the CDR3: TGTGCTACGGGACAGGAGTACAATGAAGCTTTCTTT. This gives the protein CATGQEYNEAFF.